This record looks at one T cell receptor beta chain sequence and its context. What it recognizes is unknown. Reverse transcription used about 0.5 to 1 ug RNA and random hexamers. A multiplex approach, immunoSEQ multiplex PCR, amplified TCR beta CDR3 across 54 Vbeta and 13 Jbeta. TCRdb called the immunoSEQ multiplex PCR reads again in MiXCR, with one record for every CDR3 protein. The table records over 130,000 distinct CDR3 sequences, approximately 96% of them present only once. These data belong to a study of CD8 T cells in Susac syndrome. While CD8+ and CD4+ T cells were isolated negatively, TEMRA cells were enriched by FACS. V was clipped by 0 bases and J by 7 bases, with 10 bases between them. Germline values: CDR1 LNHNV, CDR2 YYDKDF (reference sequence). CDR3 size: 14 residues. Points from the study as a whole: The study conceded that its TCR sequencing and HLA analysis involved relatively few individuals.

Material: CD4+ T cells from PBMCs. This clonotype was sampled from a human donor with multiple sclerosis. This chain connects TRBV15 to TRBJ2-1; D gene ambiguous. The CDR3 loop is CATSRDTVSNEQFF. The CDR3 DNA reads as TGTGCCACCAGCAGAGACACAGTTAGTAATGAGCAGTTCTTC.